The 15 T cell receptor beta chains below come from one sample, sequenced in a study of blood T cell repertoires in COVID-19 (dated by TCRdb to 2020 to 2021). Libraries were prepared through the immunoSEQ multiplex PCR assay. The source is immuneACCESS, and TCRdb retained only in-frame sequences with V and J called. Part of the clones is not carried over; for the studies checked, unresolved V genes explain less than half of this, and the remainder is unexplained. Counted in this sample were around 77,000 clones; around nine tenths of them appeared once. The ten largest clonotypes hold 16% of the sample. Input material: peripheral blood. Receptor source: a woman over 75 with active or convalescent COVID-19.

The chain employs TRBV2 and TRBJ2-5; 8 positions match TRBD2. The V gene end was trimmed by 3 bases and the J gene end by 4 bases; junction bases not matched to a gene: 7. Germline V gene data show CDR1 as SNHLY and CDR2 as FYNNEI. The CDR3 totals 15 residues. CDR3 bases: TGTGCCAGCAGTGATCCTCGGGGGGGCCCAGAGACCCAGTACTTC. Amino acids: CASSDPRGGPETQYF.

The chain combines TRBV24-1 with TRBJ2-7; D not certain. There are 12 residues in the CDR3. V gave up 4 bases and J gave up 3 bases, with 6 bases separating them. CDR1 is KGHDR, CDR2 SFDVKD, per germline. The CDR3 sequence is CATSDSDYEQYF. DNA for the CDR3: TGTGCCACCAGTGACAGTGACTACGAGCAGTACTTC.

V is TRBV19 and J is TRBJ1-6, with D possibly being TRBD1 (5 bases). CDR1 and CDR2 (germline): LNHDA, SQIVND (reference sequence). V was pared by 6 bases and J by 9 bases, with 21 bases between. This CDR3 is 16 amino acids long. Written as DNA, the CDR3 is TGTGCCAGTAGGATCGAACAGGCGGAAGTGGGTTCACCCCTCCACTTT. Amino acids: CASRIEQAEVGSPLHF.

In DNA form, the CDR3 reads TGTGCCAGCAGTTCGGGACGGACTACTAACTATGGCTACACCTTC. The encoded protein is CASSSGRTTNYGYTF. The rearrangement joins TRBV6-2 or TRBV6-3 to TRBJ1-2, with D perhaps TRBD1 (5 bases). CDR3 length: 15 residues. V lost 4 bases and J lost 0, with 12 bases in between. Germline loops: CDR1 MNHEY, CDR2 SVGEGT.

Here the CDR3 DNA reads TGTGCCAGCAGCTCGACAGGTCTTGAAGCTTTCTTT. This encodes CASSSTGLEAFF. The chain couples TRBV7-2 to TRBJ1-1; possibly TRBD1 for D (6 bases). CDR3 length: 12 amino acids. V was pared by 4 bases and J by 7 bases, with 10 bases between. Germline lookup yields CDR1 SGHTA and CDR2 FQGNSA.

The V gene is TRBV21-1, the J gene TRBJ1-5; the listed D gene, TRBD1, was not tested against the DNA. TRBV21-1 is a documented pseudogene. The CDR3 has 15 amino acids. The CDR3 sequence: CASTDPRDTNQPQHF. CDR3 bases: TGTGCCAGCACGGACCCCCGGGACACAAATCAGCCCCAGCATTTT.

In this sample, this clone turned up once. V usage is TRBV24-1 and J usage is TRBJ1-2; D remains ambiguous. Germline lookup yields CDR1 KGHDR and CDR2 SFDVKD. V lost 0 bases and J lost 5, with 6 bases in between. CDR3 length: 13 residues. CDR3 sequence: CATSDLTGYGYTF. The CDR3 region has the DNA TGTGCCACCAGTGATTTGACGGGTTATGGCTACACCTTC.

This chain uses TRBV5-1 with TRBJ1-1, with TRBD1 identical over 8 bases. CDR3 size: 13 residues. Germline assignment: CDR1 SGHRS and CDR2 YFSETQ. J lost 4 bases, V lost 3 bases, and 2 bases had no gene match. CDR3 sequence: CASSSDRGTEAFF. CDR3 nucleotide sequence: TGCGCCAGCAGCTCTGACAGGGGCACTGAAGCTTTCTTT. Supplemented by reference TRBV5-1 and TRBJ1-1, the full variable domain reads KAGVTQTPRYLIKTRGQQVTLSCSPISGHRSVSWYQQTPGQGLQFLFEYFSETQRNKGNFPGRFSGRQFSNSRSEMNVSTLELGDSALYLCASSSDRGTEAFFGQGTRLTVV.

The V gene is TRBV19, the J gene TRBJ2-5; 11 bases fit TRBD2. This CDR3 region has 15 residues. V shed 1 base and J 4 bases; nucleotides not matched to a gene: 2. CDR1 and CDR2 (germline): LNHDA, SQIVND (reference sequence). CDR3 residues: CASSIGLAGGETQYF. For the CDR3, the DNA is TGTGCCAGTAGTATAGGGCTAGCGGGGGGAGAGACCCAGTACTTC.

The rearrangement links TRBV12-3 or TRBV12-4 to TRBJ1-1, with 8 bases lining up with TRBD1. The J segment lost 8 bases and the V segment lost 0 bases, leaving 2 bases of the junction unmatched. This CDR3 is 13 amino acids long. CDR3 nucleotides: TGTGCCAGCAGTTTAGCTGGGACAGGAGAAGCTTTCTTT. Translating it yields CASSLAGTGEAFF.

The genes are TRBV13 and TRBJ1-1, with TRBD1 identical over 9 bases. Per germline, CDR1 PRHDT and CDR2 FYEKMQ (reference sequence). V lost 5 bases, J lost 5 bases, and 6 bases stayed unmatched. The CDR3 runs 14 residues. For the CDR3, the DNA is TGTGCCAGCAGCCCGACAGGGGGGAGGACTGAAGCTTTCTTT. This encodes CASSPTGGRTEAFF.

This chain joins TRBV23-1 and TRBJ2-2; no clear D. TRBV23-1 is marked as an open reading frame, function uncertain. The CDR3 runs 15 residues. Trimming pared 4 bases from V and 3 bases from J, leaving 12 bases between. CDR3 amino acids: CASSLPQRYTGELFF. The CDR3 DNA sequence: TGCGCCAGCAGTCTCCCCCAACGGTACACCGGGGAGCTGTTTTTT.

The chain carries TRBV5-4 and TRBJ2-5, with 8 bases lining up with TRBD2. J gave up 4 bases and V 0 bases, and 11 bases lay outside the gene matches. The germline gives CDR1 SGHNT, CDR2 YYREEE (reference sequence). The CDR3 runs 17 residues. This CDR3 reads CASSLALGGGFGETQYF. CDR3 bases: TGTGCCAGCAGCTTGGCCCTTGGCGGGGGGTTTGGAGAGACCCAGTACTTC.

The chain links TRBV15 to TRBJ1-2; a weak D match, TRBD1 (6 bases). Germline CDR1 LNHNV, CDR2 YYDKDF (reference sequence). V lost 7 bases and J 5 bases, leaving 17 bases between the germline ends. This CDR3 is built from 14 residues. The DNA for the CDR3 is TGTGCCACCACCCAGGGGTCCCAGGGGTATGGCTACACCTTC. Its translation: CATTQGSQGYGYTF.

The chain employs TRBV15 and TRBJ1-5, with a possible D match to TRBD1 (5 bases). CDR1 and CDR2 from the germline V gene are LNHNV and YYDKDF (reference sequence). CDR3 length: 12 amino acids. Trimming cost V 2 bases and J 11 bases, with 10 bases left between them. The CDR3 DNA is TGTGCCACCAGCAGACAGGGAGGGGCCCAGCATTTT. Translation: CATSRQGGAQHF. The whole variable domain, filled in from reference TRBV15 and TRBJ1-5, reads DAMVIQNPRYQVTQFGKPVTLSCSQTLNHNVMYWYQQKSSQAPKLLFHYYDKDFNNEADTPDNFQSRRPNTSFCFLDIRSPGLGDTAMYLCATSRQGGAQHFGDGTRLSIL.